Presented here are 18 T cell receptor beta chains from one specimen sequenced in a study of T cell clones after liver transplantation. Measured with immunoSEQ multiplex PCR; TCRdb has only the in-frame clones, and not every one. Altogether approximately 55,000 clones are present, roughly two thirds being singletons, with the ten largest covering 14% to 15%. Specimen: CD4+ T cells from blood, collected before liver transplant. The receptor source for this set is a human donor who received a liver transplant.

This chain uses TRBV7-6 with TRBJ1-5; D is possibly TRBD1 (6 bases). V was trimmed by 1 base and J by 2 bases, leaving 6 bases between them. CDR1 is SGHVS, CDR2 FNYEAQ, per germline. The CDR3 runs to 14 residues. The CDR3 spells CASSLDRGNQPQHF. CDR3 sequence (DNA): TGTGCCAGCAGCTTAGACAGGGGCAATCAGCCCCAGCATTTT. Filled out from reference TRBV7-6 and TRBJ1-5, the complete variable domain reads GAGVSQSPRYKVTKRGQDVALRCDPISGHVSLYWYRQALGQGPEFLTYFNYEAQQDKSGLPNDRFSAERPEGSISTLTIQRTEQRDSAMYRCASSLDRGNQPQHFGDGTRLSIL.

J is TRBJ2-5 and V is TRBV28, with 9 bases identical to TRBD2. Germline V gene sequence: CDR1 MDHEN, CDR2 SYDVKM. This CDR3 has 15 residues. V lost 5 bases to trimming and J lost 5 bases; unmatched junction nucleotides: 9. CDR3 protein: CASSRSGGGVETQYF. The CDR3, as DNA: TGTGCCAGCAGTCGTAGCGGGGGCGGCGTGGAGACCCAGTACTTC. Full variable domain (outside the CDR3, taken from reference TRBV28 and TRBJ2-5): DVKVTQSSRYLVKRTGEKVFLECVQDMDHENMFWYRQDPGLGLRLIYFSYDVKMKEKGDIPEGYSVSREKKERFSLILESASTNQTSMYLCASSRSGGGVETQYFGPGTRLLVL.

The rearrangement links TRBV6-6 to TRBJ1-6, with D unresolved. V lost 5 bases, J lost 5 bases, and 7 bases lay in between. Germline-derived CDR1 and CDR2 are MNHNY and SVGAGI (reference sequence). The CDR3 loop spans 13 amino acids. Written as DNA, the CDR3 is TGTGCCAGCAGTGGCAGAAATAATTCACCCCTCCACTTT. It specifies CASSGRNNSPLHF.

CDR3 bases: TGCGCCAGCAGTGATTTTGCTAGCGGGGGGCCAGGGCAGTACTTC. This codes for CASSDFASGGPGQYF. The V call is TRBV10-1, the J call TRBJ2-7, with 11 bases that match TRBD2. Trimming removed 3 bases from V and 9 bases from J; junction bases left unmatched: 10. Per germline, CDR1 WNHNN and CDR2 SYGVQD (reference sequence). The CDR3 is 15 residues long.

Note on this clone: This sample also contains other DNA sequences that code for the same CDR3. This chain connects TRBV7-2 to TRBJ2-3; TRBD2 might be the D (6 bases). Trimming cost V 1 base and J 5 bases, with 7 bases left between them. CDR1 is SGHTA, CDR2 FQGNSA, per germline. The CDR3 runs 13 residues. In nucleotides, the CDR3 is TGTGCCAGCAGCTTAGTGGGGGGAGATACGCAGTATTTT. Amino acids: CASSLVGGDTQYF.

V is TRBV18 and J is TRBJ1-1; TRBD1 might be the D (6 bases). Germline V gene data show CDR1 as KGHSH and CDR2 as LQKENI. The CDR3 has 17 amino acids. Trimming took 6 bases from V and 3 from J, leaving 23 bases between them. The CDR3 coding sequence is TGTGCCAGCTCCCCCATGGAGCTCGGGGGGGGGCACACTGAAGCTTTCTTT. Its translation is CASSPMELGGGHTEAFF.

The rearrangement joins TRBV6-5 to TRBJ2-1; D remains unclear. The CDR3 covers 13 residues. The V end was cut by 2 bases, the J end by 3 bases, with 5 bases between. CDR1 and CDR2 (germline): MNHEY, SVGAGI. As DNA, the CDR3 is TGTGCCAGCAGTTACGCCAGCTACAATGAGCAGTTCTTC. Translation: CASSYASYNEQFF.

The V and J genes are TRBV9 and TRBJ2-3; TRBD2 agrees at 10 bases. This CDR3 is 18 amino acids long. Trimming took 4 bases from V and 4 from J; bases not matched to a gene: 15. CDR1 and CDR2 from the germline V gene are SGDLS and YYNGEE. The CDR3 DNA reads as TGTGCCAGCAGCTCCAAATGGGGGAGCGGGGGGGCGTCAGATACGCAGTATTTT. The encoded protein is CASSSKWGSGGASDTQYF.

This clone was picked up a small number of times. The rearrangement links TRBV7-8 to TRBJ1-3; possible D gene TRBD1, 5 bases. Between the trimmed V and J ends, which lost 2 bases and 0 bases, there was a span of 8 bases. This CDR3 comprises 15 residues. Germline V gene lookup returns CDR1 SGHVS and CDR2 FQNEAQ. CDR3 in amino acids: CASSLLTGSGNTIYF. The CDR3 coding sequence is TGTGCCAGCAGCTTATTAACAGGCTCTGGAAACACCATATATTTT.

The chain carries TRBV30 and TRBJ2-1; D remains unclear. V was pared by 6 bases and J by 9 bases, with 12 bases between. The CDR3 length is 11 residues. The germline CDR1 and CDR2 sequences are GTSNPN and SVGIG (reference sequence). In DNA, the CDR3 is TGTGCCTGCAACTCGGGTGGTGAGCAGTTCTTC. Translating gives CACNSGGEQFF.

The chain carries TRBV9 and TRBJ2-7, with 7 nucleotides matching TRBD2. Germline CDR1 is SGDLS and CDR2 is YYNGEE. The V and J ends lost 4 bases and 2 bases, in that order; junction bases with no gene match: 9. CDR3 size: 15 residues. The CDR3, as DNA: TGTGCCAGCAGCCCAGAGGTGAGCGGGGCCTACGAGCAGTACTTC. Its translation: CASSPEVSGAYEQYF.

This clone was counted between two and nine times. The chain combines TRBV19 with TRBJ1-1, with D unclear. Germline values: CDR1 LNHDA, CDR2 SQIVND (reference sequence). The CDR3 is 11 amino acids. Trimming removed 7 bases at V and 8 bases at J, with 11 bases between. The CDR3 sequence: CASIMRKEAFF. For the CDR3, the DNA is TGTGCCAGTATTATGCGTAAGGAAGCTTTCTTT.

The V gene is TRBV6-1, the J gene TRBJ1-5; 8 bases agree with TRBD1. CDR3 length: 15 residues. Germline V gene sequence: CDR1 MNHNS, CDR2 SASEGT. After removal of 5 bases from V and 3 bases from J, the junction contained 6 bases not matched to a gene. The CDR3 DNA sequence: TGTGCCAGCAGTTCGGGACAGGCTTACAATCAGCCCCAGCATTTT. Encoded protein: CASSSGQAYNQPQHF.

The rearrangement joins TRBV6-1 to TRBJ2-7, with TRBD2 as a possible D gene (5 bases). Germline V lookup: CDR1 MNHNS, CDR2 SASEGT. CDR3 length: 15 residues. Deletions cut 0 bases from V and 7 bases from J, with 16 bases between. The CDR3: CASSEASGGREEQYF. The CDR3 DNA reads TGTGCCAGCAGTGAAGCGAGCGGAGGAAGGGAAGAGCAGTACTTC.

This sequence joins TRBV19 and TRBJ1-4, with D uncertain. V was trimmed by 7 bases and J by 0 bases, leaving 12 bases between them. This CDR3 is 15 amino acids long. Germline V CDR1 and CDR2: LNHDA, SQIVND (reference sequence). CDR3 in amino acids: CASTVTAATNEKLFF. The CDR3 DNA reads as TGTGCCAGTACCGTGACTGCTGCAACTAATGAAAAACTGTTTTTT.

The rearrangement links TRBV6-1 to TRBJ1-1; possibly TRBD1 for D (6 bases). Trimming took 3 bases from V and 5 from J, leaving 13 bases between them. CDR3 size: 14 residues. Germline V gives CDR1 MNHNS, CDR2 SASEGT. The CDR3 loop reads CASSDRGGETEAFF. CDR3 nucleotides: TGTGCCAGCAGTGACAGGGGAGGGGAGACTGAAGCTTTCTTT.

This clone was observed a single time. V usage is TRBV2 and J usage is TRBJ1-5; D is perhaps TRBD1 (6 bases). The CDR3 has 15 residues. Trimming pared 2 bases from V and 3 bases from J, leaving 11 bases between. The germline CDR1 and CDR2 sequences are SNHLY and FYNNEI. CDR3 coding DNA: TGTGCCAGCAGTGAAAACAGGGCCTCCAATCAGCCCCAGCATTTT. Translated: CASSENRASNQPQHF.

The chain joins TRBV10-1 to TRBJ2-2; no definite D call. There are 13 residues in the CDR3. Trimming removed 3 bases at V and 5 bases at J, with 7 bases between. Germline loops: CDR1 WNHNN, CDR2 SYGVQD (reference sequence). Here the CDR3 reads CASSDAQTGELFF. The CDR3 nucleotides read TGCGCCAGCAGTGACGCTCAGACCGGGGAGCTGTTTTTT.